This T cell receptor (beta chain) was obtained from a study of CXCR3-negative and CXCR3-positive naive CD8 T cells. The study, taken as a whole, reports: In CXCR3-positive naive cells, the TRB CDR3s were more hydrophobic than in CXCR3-negative naive cells. TRB CDR3 properties served as the basis for inferring TCR strength, and surface CD5 was comparable between naive subsets.

On this clonotype: The antigen is unknown.

Germline CDR1 is MGHRA and CDR2 is YSYEKL. The CDR3 covers 15 residues. Every CD8+ subset sample held around 300,000 flow-sorted cells, done in triplicate. cDNA libraries for TRB were generated by 5' RACE incorporating UMI labels. TCRdb re-called the 5' RACE reads; one entry per CDR3 protein, DNA not given. The listing records about 130,000 distinct CDR3 sequences. The clonotype comes from a human donor in good health. Some clones in this sample may be carry-over from other donors' samples. The sample was naive CXCR3+ CD8+ T cells from blood. Subset defined: CD45RO-CCR7+CD27+CD95- naive CD8+ T cells expressing CXCR3 (TNR3+). V is TRBV4-1 and J is TRBJ2-3; with no DNA, the TCRdb D assignment of TRBD1 cannot be verified. CDR3 protein: CASSQLDRVMDTQYF.